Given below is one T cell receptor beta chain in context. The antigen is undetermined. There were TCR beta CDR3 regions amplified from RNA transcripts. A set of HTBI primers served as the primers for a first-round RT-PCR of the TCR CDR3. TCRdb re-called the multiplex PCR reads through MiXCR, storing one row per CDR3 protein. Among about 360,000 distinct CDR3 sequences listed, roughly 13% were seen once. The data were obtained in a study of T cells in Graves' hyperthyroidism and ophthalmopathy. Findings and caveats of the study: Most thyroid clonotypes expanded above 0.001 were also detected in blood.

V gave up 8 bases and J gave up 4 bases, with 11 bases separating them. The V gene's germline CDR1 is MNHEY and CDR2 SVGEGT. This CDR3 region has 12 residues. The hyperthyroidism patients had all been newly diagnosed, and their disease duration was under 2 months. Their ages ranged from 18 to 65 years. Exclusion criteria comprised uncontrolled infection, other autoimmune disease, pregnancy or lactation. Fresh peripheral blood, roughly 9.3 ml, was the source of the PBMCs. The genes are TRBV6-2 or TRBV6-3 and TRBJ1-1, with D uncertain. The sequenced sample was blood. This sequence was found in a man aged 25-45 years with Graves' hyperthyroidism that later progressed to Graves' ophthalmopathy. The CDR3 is CASAQRSTEAFF. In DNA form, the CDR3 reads TGTGCCAGCGCACAGAGGAGCACTGAAGCTTTCTTT.